The 8 T cell receptor beta chains reported below all come from one sample, sequenced in a study of CD8 T cells in Susac syndrome. Random hexamers were used to reverse transcribe the RNA input (0.5 to 1 ug). Each CDR3 protein is one row after TCRdb ran MiXCR on the immunoSEQ multiplex PCR reads. In the table there are 150,000 to 200,000 distinct CDR3 sequences, 90% to 97% of which are singletons. Sequencing was performed on CD4+ T cells from PBMCs. Receptors were obtained from a human donor with Susac syndrome.

The gene calls are TRBV12-3 or TRBV12-4 and TRBJ1-1; no reliable D call. There are 13 residues in the CDR3. The V gene lost 7 bases and the J gene lost 1 base, with 10 bases spanning the gap. CDR3 nucleotide sequence: TGTGCCAGCACCCTTGCATCGAACACTGAAGCTTTCTTT. It codes for CASTLASNTEAFF.

J is TRBJ2-1 and V is TRBV15; 10 bases fit TRBD2. Germline assignment: CDR1 LNHNV and CDR2 YYDKDF (reference sequence). J was trimmed by 4 bases and V by 7 bases; bases with no gene match: 4. The CDR3 runs 14 residues. Here the CDR3 DNA reads TGTGCCACCAACCAGCGGGAGGGTTACAATGAGCAGTTCTTC. Protein: CATNQREGYNEQFF.

This clonotype is a singleton in its sample. J is TRBJ2-3 and V is TRBV15, with a possible D match to TRBD1 (6 bases). The CDR3 covers 14 residues. Trimming pared 5 bases from V and 4 bases from J, leaving 13 bases between. Looked up from germline, CDR1 is LNHNV and CDR2 is YYDKDF (reference sequence). The CDR3 coding sequence is TGTGCCACCAGCTCCTTACAGGGCGCAGATACGCAGTATTTT. Protein: CATSSLQGADTQYF.

The rearrangement joins TRBV20-1 to TRBJ1-5; unclear D gene. V was trimmed by 3 bases and J by 1 base, leaving 16 bases between them. Germline CDR1 and CDR2: DFQATT and SNEGSKA (reference sequence). This CDR3 comprises 16 residues. The CDR3 DNA reads as TGCAGTGCTAGTTATACGGGTACCCTAAGCAATCAGCCCCAGCATTTT. Residues: CSASYTGTLSNQPQHF.

The chain has TRBV29-1 and TRBJ2-5; no clear D gene. This CDR3 has 11 amino acids. The V gene's germline CDR1 is SQVTM and CDR2 ANQGSEA. V shed 6 bases and J shed 7 bases, with 12 bases lying between them. In nucleotides, the CDR3 is TGCAGCGTGTACTGGTCTGGGACCCAGTACTTC. Translation gives CSVYWSGTQYF.

The rearrangement uses TRBV24-1 and TRBJ2-1, with no clear D. The germline CDR1 and CDR2 sequences are KGHDR and SFDVKD. Trimming took 4 bases from V and 6 from J, leaving 9 bases between them. The CDR3 is made up of 13 amino acids. The CDR3 DNA reads as TGTGCCACCAGTGACCCGACTCGCAATGAGCAGTTCTTC. This gives the protein CATSDPTRNEQFF.

The V call is TRBV24-1, the J call TRBJ2-2; weak D call: TRBD1 (6 bases). Per germline, CDR1 KGHDR and CDR2 SFDVKD. The CDR3 runs 13 residues. Trimming took off 12 bases at V and 2 bases at J, with 12 bases between the two ends. CDR3 nucleotide sequence: TGTGCCGCCTCGGACAGTAACACCGGGGAGCTGTTTTTT. Its translation: CAASDSNTGELFF.

CDR3 sequence (DNA): TGTGCCAGCAGCCAAAGAAGTGAGACCCAGTACTTC. The encoded protein is CASSQRSETQYF. V is TRBV3-1 and J is TRBJ2-5; D remains ambiguous. This CDR3 region has 12 residues. From germline, CDR1 is LGHDT and CDR2 YNNKEL (reference sequence). Trimming stripped 2 bases from V and 5 bases from J, with 6 bases between.